Below, 4 T cell receptor beta chains from the same sample are listed, as sequenced in a study of early T cells in non-severe SARS-CoV-2 infection. MiXCR, run by TCRdb on the 5' RACE reads, gives a single entry per CDR3 protein. Here the sample spans tens of thousands of distinct CDR3 sequences, about 13% being singletons. The sample comprised whole blood. The receptors stem from an adult who was a healthcare worker with PCR-confirmed SARS-CoV-2 infection or an uninfected control (not recorded which).

This sequence joins TRBV7-2 and TRBJ2-1; D remains unclear. The CDR3 loop spans 13 amino acids. Germline values: CDR1 SGHTA, CDR2 FQGNSA. The ends were cut back, 2 bases at V and 9 bases at J, with 11 bases in the middle. DNA for the CDR3: TGTGCCAGCAGCTTATTGGAGATGAGTGAGCAGTTCTTC. Translating it yields CASSLLEMSEQFF.

There are many counts of this clonotype. V and J are TRBV7-9 and TRBJ2-1, with 15 bases fitting TRBD2. In germline, CDR1 is SEHNR, CDR2 FQNEAQ (reference sequence). There are 15 residues in the CDR3. Losses at the gene ends were 5 bases for V and 8 bases for J; bases not matched to a gene: 4. CDR3 in DNA: TGTGCCAGCAGCACGGGACTAGCGGGAGGCTATGAGCAGTTCTTC. This gives the protein CASSTGLAGGYEQFF.

There are many counts of this clonotype. V gene TRBV27 combines with J gene TRBJ1-5, with D possibly TRBD1 on 6 matching bases. In germline, CDR1 is MNHEY, CDR2 SMNVEV (reference sequence). The CDR3 spans 15 residues. Trimming removed 6 bases at V and 3 bases at J, with 15 bases between. CDR3 sequence: CASRGVGAYNQPQHF. CDR3 nucleotides: TGTGCCAGCAGGGGTGTGGGGGCATACAATCAGCCCCAGCATTTT.

This clonotype has a handful of counts. The rearrangement joins TRBV11-2 to TRBJ1-4; possibly TRBD1 for D (6 bases). V lost 4 bases, J lost 3 bases, and 12 bases lay in between. This CDR3 is built from 15 residues. CDR1 SGHAT and CDR2 FQNNGV come from the germline V gene. This CDR3 reads CASSSGQTANEKLFF. CDR3 DNA sequence: TGTGCCAGCAGCTCAGGACAGACCGCTAATGAAAAACTGTTTTTT.